This TCR beta chain was obtained from a study of blood T cells in healthy people across ages. Overall study: Capture by template switching was about one barcoded beta molecule per two T cells. General observations from the study: Among long-lived donors, naive CD4+ cells were more numerous and diversity higher than in aged donors. Donor CMV status, an unknown factor, possibly confounded changes in expanded clonotypes.

This clonotype was detected a few times. The antigen remains undetermined. Primers used in a second PCR of about 7 to 12 cycles were a sample-barcoded 5' primer and a J-beta primer mix. Each CDR3 protein gets one entry after TCRdb re-called the 5' RACE reads with MiXCR. The sample contains more than 550,000 distinct CDR3 sequences, about 20% of which appear only once. The specimen was blood. The origin of this receptor is a man aged 65-85 years in good health.

CDR3 in amino acids: CASTLGTPPANTGELFF. The CDR3 region has the DNA TGTGCCAGCACCCTCGGGACTCCACCCGCGAACACCGGGGAGCTGTTTTTT. The rearrangement joins TRBV2 to TRBJ2-2, with D perhaps matching TRBD2 (6 bases). The CDR3 length is 17 residues. Germline CDR1 is SNHLY and CDR2 is FYNNEI. The V gene lost 7 bases and the J gene lost 0 bases, with 18 bases spanning the gap.